This TCR beta chain derives from a study of T cells in narcolepsy. On this clone: Its antigen is not identified.

The V gene's germline CDR1 is SGHNT and CDR2 YENEEA. CDR3 length: 16 amino acids. V lost 3 bases, J lost 4 bases, and 18 bases lay in between. The assay was immunoSEQ multiplex PCR, and TCRdb's table has in-frame clones only and misses some. The data contain tens of thousands of clones, approximately 90% of them seen just once; the ten biggest clones take up more than 0.9%. Study conclusions and caveats: HCRT-specific and TRIB2-specific autoreactive clonotypes appeared among same-patient CSF and blood CD4+ clonotypes.

The sequenced sample consisted of CD45RA- memory CD4+ T cells from PBMCs. The TCR comes from a human donor with narcolepsy. The J gene is TRBJ1-1, the V gene TRBV11-3, with D unresolved. The CDR3 is CASSLGFGPNPTEAFF. DNA for the CDR3: TGTGCCAGCAGCTTGGGATTCGGACCTAATCCCACTGAAGCTTTCTTT.